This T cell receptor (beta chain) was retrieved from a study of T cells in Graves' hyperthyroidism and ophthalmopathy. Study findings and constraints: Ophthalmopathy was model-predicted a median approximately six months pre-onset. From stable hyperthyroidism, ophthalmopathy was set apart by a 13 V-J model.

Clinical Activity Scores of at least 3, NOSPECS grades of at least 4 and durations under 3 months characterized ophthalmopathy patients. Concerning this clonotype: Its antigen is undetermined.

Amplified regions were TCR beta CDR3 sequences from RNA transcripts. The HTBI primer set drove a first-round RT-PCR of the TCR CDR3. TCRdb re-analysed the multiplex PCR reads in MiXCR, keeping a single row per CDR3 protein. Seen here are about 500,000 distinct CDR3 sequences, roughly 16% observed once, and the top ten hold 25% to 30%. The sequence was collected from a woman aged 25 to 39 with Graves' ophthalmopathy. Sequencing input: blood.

CDR3 DNA: TGCGCCAGCAGCTTGGACGGACAGGGAGGGTTTCGCAATGAGCAGTTCTTC. It encodes CASSLDGQGGFRNEQFF. The chain recombines TRBV5-1 with TRBJ2-1; tentatively, D is TRBD1 (8 bases). Trimming took off 0 bases at V and 6 bases at J, with 19 bases between the two ends. This CDR3 comprises 17 residues. In germline, CDR1 is SGHRS, CDR2 YFSETQ.